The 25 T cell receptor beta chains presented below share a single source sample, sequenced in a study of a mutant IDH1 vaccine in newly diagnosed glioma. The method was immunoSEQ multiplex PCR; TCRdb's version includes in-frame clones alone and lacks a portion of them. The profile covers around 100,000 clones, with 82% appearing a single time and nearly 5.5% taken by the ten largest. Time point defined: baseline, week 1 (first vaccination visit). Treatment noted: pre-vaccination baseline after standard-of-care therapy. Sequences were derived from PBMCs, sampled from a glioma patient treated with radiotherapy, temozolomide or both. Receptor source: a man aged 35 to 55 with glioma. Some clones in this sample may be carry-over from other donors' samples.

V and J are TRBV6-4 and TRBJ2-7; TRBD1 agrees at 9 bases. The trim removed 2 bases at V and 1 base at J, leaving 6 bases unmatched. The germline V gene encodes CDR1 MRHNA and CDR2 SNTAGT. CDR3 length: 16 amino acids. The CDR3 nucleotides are TGTGCCAGCAGTGACAGGGACAGGGAAAGATCCTACGAGCAGTACTTC. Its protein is CASSDRDRERSYEQYF.

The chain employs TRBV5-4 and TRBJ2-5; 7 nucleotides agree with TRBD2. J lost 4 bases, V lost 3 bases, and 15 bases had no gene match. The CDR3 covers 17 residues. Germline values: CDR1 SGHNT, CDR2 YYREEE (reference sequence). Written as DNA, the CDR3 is TGTGCCAGCAGCTCATCCTACGAGCGGGGTCAACGAGAGACCCAGTACTTC. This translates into CASSSSYERGQRETQYF. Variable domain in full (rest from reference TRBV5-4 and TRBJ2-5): ETGVTQSPTHLIKTRGQQVTLRCSSQSGHNTVSWYQQALGQGPQFIFQYYREEENGRGNFPPRFSGLQFPNYSSELNVNALELDDSALYLCASSSSYERGQRETQYFGPGTRLLVL.

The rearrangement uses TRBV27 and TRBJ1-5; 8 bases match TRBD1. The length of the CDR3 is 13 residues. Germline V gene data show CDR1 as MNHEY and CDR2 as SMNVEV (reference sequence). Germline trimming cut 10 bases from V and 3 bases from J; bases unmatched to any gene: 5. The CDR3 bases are TGTGCCACCGGGACAGGTCCCAATCAGCCCCAGCATTTT. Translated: CATGTGPNQPQHF.

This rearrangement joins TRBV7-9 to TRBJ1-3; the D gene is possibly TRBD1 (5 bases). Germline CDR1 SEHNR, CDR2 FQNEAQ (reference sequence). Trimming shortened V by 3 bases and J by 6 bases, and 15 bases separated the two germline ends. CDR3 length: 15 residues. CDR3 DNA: TGTGCCAGCAGCTTTCCGGCCGGGACGGAAAACACCATATATTTT. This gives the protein CASSFPAGTENTIYF. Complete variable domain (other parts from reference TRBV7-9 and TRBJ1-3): DTGVSQNPRHKITKRGQNVTFRCDPISEHNRLYWYRQTLGQGPEFLTYFQNEAQLEKSRLLSDRFSAERPKGSFSTLEIQRTEQGDSAMYLCASSFPAGTENTIYFGEGSWLTVV.

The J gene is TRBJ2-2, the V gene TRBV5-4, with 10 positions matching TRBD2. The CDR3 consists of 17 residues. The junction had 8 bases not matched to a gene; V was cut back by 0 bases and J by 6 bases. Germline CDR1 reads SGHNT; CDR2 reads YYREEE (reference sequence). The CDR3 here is CASSLARLSGGAGELFF. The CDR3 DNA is TGTGCCAGCAGCTTGGCCAGGTTGAGCGGGGGGGCCGGGGAGCTGTTTTTT.

The CDR3 region is CASSTGQYGYTF. The CDR3 DNA is TGTGCCAGCTCGACAGGGCAGTATGGCTACACCTTC. The V and J genes are TRBV18 and TRBJ1-2, with 7 bases aligning to TRBD1. The CDR3 spans 12 residues. Germline CDR1 and CDR2: KGHSH and LQKENI. Unmatched junction bases numbered 3, after V lost 6 bases and J lost 5 bases.

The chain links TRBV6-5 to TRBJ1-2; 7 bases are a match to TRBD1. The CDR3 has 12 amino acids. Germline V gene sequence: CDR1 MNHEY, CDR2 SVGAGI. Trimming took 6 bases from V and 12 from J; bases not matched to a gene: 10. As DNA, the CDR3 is TGTGCCAGCAGACCTACAACAGGGGTGGACACCTTC. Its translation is CASRPTTGVDTF.

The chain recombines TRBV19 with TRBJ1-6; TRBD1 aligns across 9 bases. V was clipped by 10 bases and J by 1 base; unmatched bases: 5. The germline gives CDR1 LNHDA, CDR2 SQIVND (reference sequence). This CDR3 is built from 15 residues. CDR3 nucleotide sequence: TGTGCCACGTGGGACAGGGAGTCCTATAATTCACCCCTCCACTTT. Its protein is CATWDRESYNSPLHF.

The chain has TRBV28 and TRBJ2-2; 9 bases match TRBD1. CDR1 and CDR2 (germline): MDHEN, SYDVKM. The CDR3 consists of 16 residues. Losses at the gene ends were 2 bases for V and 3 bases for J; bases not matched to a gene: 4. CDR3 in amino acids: CASSLGGQGYTGELFF. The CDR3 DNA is TGTGCCAGCAGTTTAGGGGGACAGGGTTACACCGGGGAGCTGTTTTTT.

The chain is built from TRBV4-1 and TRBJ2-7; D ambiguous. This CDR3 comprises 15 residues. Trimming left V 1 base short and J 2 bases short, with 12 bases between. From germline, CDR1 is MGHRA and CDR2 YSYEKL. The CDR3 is CASSQVLVGAYEQYF. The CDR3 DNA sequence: TGCGCCAGCAGCCAAGTTCTTGTTGGAGCCTACGAGCAGTACTTC.

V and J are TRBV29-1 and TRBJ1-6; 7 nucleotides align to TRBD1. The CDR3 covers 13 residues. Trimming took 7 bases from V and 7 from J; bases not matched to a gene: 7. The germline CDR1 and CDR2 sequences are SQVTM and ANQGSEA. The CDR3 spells CSAGTDENSPLHF. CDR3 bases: TGCAGCGCCGGGACAGATGAAAATTCACCCCTCCACTTT. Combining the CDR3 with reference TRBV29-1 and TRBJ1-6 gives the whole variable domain SAVISQKPSRDICQRGTSLTIQCQVDSQVTMMFWYRQQPGQSLTLIATANQGSEATYESGFVIDKFPISRPNLTFSTLTVSNMSPEDSSIYLCSAGTDENSPLHFGNGTRLTVT.

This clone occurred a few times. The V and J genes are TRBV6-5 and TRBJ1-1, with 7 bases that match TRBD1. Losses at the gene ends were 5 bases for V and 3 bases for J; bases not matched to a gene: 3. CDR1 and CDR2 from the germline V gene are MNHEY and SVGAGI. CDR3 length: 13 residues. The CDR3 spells CASSDDRDTEAFF. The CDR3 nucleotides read TGTGCCAGCAGTGACGACAGGGACACTGAAGCTTTCTTT.

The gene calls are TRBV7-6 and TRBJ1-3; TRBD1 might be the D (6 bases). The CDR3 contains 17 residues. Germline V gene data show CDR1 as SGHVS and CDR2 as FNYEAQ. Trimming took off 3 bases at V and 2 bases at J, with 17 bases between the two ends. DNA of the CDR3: TGTGCCAGCAGCTTGGGGGCCAGTCGGGGGCCTGGAAACACCATATATTTT. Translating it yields CASSLGASRGPGNTIYF. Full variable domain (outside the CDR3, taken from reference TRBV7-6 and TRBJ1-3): GAGVSQSPRYKVTKRGQDVALRCDPISGHVSLYWYRQALGQGPEFLTYFNYEAQQDKSGLPNDRFSAERPEGSISTLTIQRTEQRDSAMYRCASSLGASRGPGNTIYFGEGSWLTVV.

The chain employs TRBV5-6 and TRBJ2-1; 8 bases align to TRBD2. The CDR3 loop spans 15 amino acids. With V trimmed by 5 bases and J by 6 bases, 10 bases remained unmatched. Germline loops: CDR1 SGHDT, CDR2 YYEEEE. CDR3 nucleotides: TGTGCCAGCAGTCCCGGGGGGGAAAGGGTCAATGAGCAGTTCTTC. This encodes CASSPGGERVNEQFF.

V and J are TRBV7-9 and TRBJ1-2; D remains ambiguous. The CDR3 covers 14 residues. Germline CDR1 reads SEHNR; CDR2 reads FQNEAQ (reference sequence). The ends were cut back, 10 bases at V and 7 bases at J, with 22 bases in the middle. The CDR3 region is CATPLIPRGSGYTF. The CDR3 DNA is TGTGCCACCCCTTTAATCCCGCGTGGGAGTGGCTACACCTTC.

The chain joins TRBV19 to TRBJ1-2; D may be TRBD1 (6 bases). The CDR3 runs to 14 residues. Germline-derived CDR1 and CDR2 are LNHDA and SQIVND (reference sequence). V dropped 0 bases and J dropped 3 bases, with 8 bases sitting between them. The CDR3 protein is CASSIEGADYGYTF. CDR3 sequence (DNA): TGTGCCAGTAGTATAGAGGGGGCGGACTATGGCTACACCTTC.

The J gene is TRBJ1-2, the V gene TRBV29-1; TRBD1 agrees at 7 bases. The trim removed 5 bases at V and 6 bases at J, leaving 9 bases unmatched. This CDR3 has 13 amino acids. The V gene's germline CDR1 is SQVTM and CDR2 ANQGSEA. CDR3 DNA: TGCAGCGTTCGCAACGACAGGGTGGATGGCTACACCTTC. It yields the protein CSVRNDRVDGYTF.

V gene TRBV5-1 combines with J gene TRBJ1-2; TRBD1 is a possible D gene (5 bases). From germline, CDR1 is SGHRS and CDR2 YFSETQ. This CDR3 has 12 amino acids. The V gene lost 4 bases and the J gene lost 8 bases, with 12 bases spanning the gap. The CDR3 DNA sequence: TGCGCCAGCAGCCCGCAGGGAAGAGGCTACACCTTC. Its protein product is CASSPQGRGYTF.

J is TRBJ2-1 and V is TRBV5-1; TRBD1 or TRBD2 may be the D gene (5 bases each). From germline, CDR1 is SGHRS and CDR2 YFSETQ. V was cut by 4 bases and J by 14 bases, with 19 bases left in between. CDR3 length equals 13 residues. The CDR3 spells CASSINKGTQEFF. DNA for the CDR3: TGCGCCAGCAGCATCAACAAAGGGACCCAGGAGTTCTTC.

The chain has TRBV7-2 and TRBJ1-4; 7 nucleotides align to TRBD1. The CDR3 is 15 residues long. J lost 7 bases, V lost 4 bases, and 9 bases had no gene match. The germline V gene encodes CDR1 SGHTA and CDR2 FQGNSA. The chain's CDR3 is CASSSKRQGGEKLFF. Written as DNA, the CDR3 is TGTGCCAGCAGCTCCAAGAGACAGGGCGGTGAAAAACTGTTTTTT.

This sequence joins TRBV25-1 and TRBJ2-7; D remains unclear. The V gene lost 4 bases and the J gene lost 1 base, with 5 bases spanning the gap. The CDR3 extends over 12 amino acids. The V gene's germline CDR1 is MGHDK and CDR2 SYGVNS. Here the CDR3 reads CASSVVSYEQYF. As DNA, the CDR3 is TGTGCCAGCAGTGTCGTTTCCTACGAGCAGTACTTC.

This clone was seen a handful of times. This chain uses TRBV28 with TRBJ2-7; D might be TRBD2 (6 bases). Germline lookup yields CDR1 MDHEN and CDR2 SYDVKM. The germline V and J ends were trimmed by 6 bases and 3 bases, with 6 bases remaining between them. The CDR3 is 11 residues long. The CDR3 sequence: CASRGGYEQYF. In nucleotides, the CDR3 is TGTGCCAGCAGGGGGGGCTACGAGCAGTACTTC.

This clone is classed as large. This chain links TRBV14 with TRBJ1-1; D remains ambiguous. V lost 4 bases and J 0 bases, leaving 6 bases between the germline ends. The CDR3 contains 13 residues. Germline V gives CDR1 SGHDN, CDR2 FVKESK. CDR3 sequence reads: CASSPFMNTEAFF. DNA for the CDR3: TGTGCCAGCAGCCCCTTTATGAACACTGAAGCTTTCTTT.

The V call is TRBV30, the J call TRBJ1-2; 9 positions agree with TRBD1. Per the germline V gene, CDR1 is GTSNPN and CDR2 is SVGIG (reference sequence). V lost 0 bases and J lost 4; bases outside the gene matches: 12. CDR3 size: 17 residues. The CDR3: CAWSVRDRGRRVYGYTF. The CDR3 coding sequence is TGTGCCTGGAGTGTACGAGACAGGGGGAGGAGGGTCTATGGCTACACCTTC. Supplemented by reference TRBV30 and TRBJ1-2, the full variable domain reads SQTIHQWPATLVQPVGSPLSLECTVEGTSNPNLYWYRQAAGRGLQLLFYSVGIGQISSEVPQNLSASRPQDRQFILSSKKLLLSDSGFYLCAWSVRDRGRRVYGYTFGSGTRLTVV.

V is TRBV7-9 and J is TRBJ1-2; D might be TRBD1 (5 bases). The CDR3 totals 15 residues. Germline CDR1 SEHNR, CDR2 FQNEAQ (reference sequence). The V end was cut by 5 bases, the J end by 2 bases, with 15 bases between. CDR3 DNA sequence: TGTGCCAGCAGCCAGGGAGTGGCTGGGAACTATGGCTACACCTTC. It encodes CASSQGVAGNYGYTF.